This T cell receptor (beta chain) emerged from a study of T cell repertoires in cytomegalovirus infection. For the study at large: TCR beta signatures that were public indicated CMV infection and matching HLA type.

MiXCR, applied by TCRdb to the reads, yields one record per CDR3 protein. This table has some 390,000 distinct CDR3 sequences, 15% to 20% appearing once. The study, taken as a whole, reports: Cumulative frequency of public TCR beta families picked out carriers of CMV plus the relevant HLA. Across the ex vivo response, the dominant clonotypes were HLA-C-restricted CMV-specific TCR beta clonotypes.

This clonotype was seen ten or more times. Its specificity is not known. The CDR3 runs to 17 residues. CDR1 and CDR2 (germline): SGHAT, FQNNGV. Trimming cost V 5 bases and J 4 bases; bases outside gene matches: 9. The material sequenced was PBMCs. The chain couples TRBV11-2 to TRBJ2-3; 13 bases are shared with TRBD2. This receptor was obtained from a human donor in good health (CMV status not recorded). Some clones in this sample may be carry-over from other donors' samples. In DNA, the CDR3 is TGTGCCAGCAGCATCGGGACTAGCGGGATGTTGCCAGATACGCAGTATTTT. Residues: CASSIGTSGMLPDTQYF.